Below are 25 T cell receptor beta chains sequenced from a single sample in a study of blood T cell repertoires in COVID-19. Profiling relied on immunoSEQ multiplex PCR, and the TCRdb table lists in-frame clones only, not all of them. The sample holds 250,000 to 300,000 clones, roughly nine tenths seen once. The source material was PBMCs or T cells enriched from blood (not recorded which). The receptors were sampled from a middle-aged woman who had recovered from COVID-19.

The CDR3 DNA follows: TGTGCCACCAGCAGTCTCTTGAACACTGAAGCTTTCTTT. As protein: CATSSLLNTEAFF. This chain uses TRBV15 with TRBJ1-1; D unclear. With 3 bases removed from V and 0 bases from J, the gap between germline ends came to 5 bases. CDR3 length: 13 amino acids. Germline values: CDR1 LNHNV, CDR2 YYDKDF (reference sequence).

V gene TRBV7-2 combines with J gene TRBJ1-2; D is possibly TRBD1 (6 bases). The CDR3 is 16 amino acids. The germline V and J ends were trimmed by 2 bases and 4 bases, with 17 bases remaining between them. CDR1 and CDR2 (germline): SGHTA, FQGNSA. CDR3 in DNA: TGTGCCAGCAGCTTAACCCTATTGGACAGTGCCTATGGCTACACCTTC. Amino acid sequence: CASSLTLLDSAYGYTF.

This clone was observed a single time. The CDR3 here is CASSQDLFGRELGTNEKLFF. CDR3 nucleotides: TGCGCCAGCAGCCAAGATCTGTTCGGCAGGGAATTGGGAACTAATGAAAAACTGTTTTTT. This chain joins TRBV4-3 and TRBJ1-4; TRBD1 is a possible D gene (5 bases). Trimming stripped 0 bases from V and 1 base from J, with 21 bases between. The CDR3 is made up of 20 amino acids. CDR1 is LGHNA and CDR2 is YSLEER in the germline V gene.

The chain has TRBV7-2 and TRBJ1-1, with D possibly matching TRBD1 (5 bases). Germline V gene data show CDR1 as SGHTA and CDR2 as FQGNSA. V was cut by 6 bases and J by 0 bases, with 8 bases left in between. The CDR3 is 13 amino acids. The CDR3 DNA reads as TGTGCCAGCAGGTCAGGGTTGAACACTGAAGCTTTCTTT. It specifies CASRSGLNTEAFF.

This clone was picked up one time. CDR3 residues: CASSQARTGDNTGELFF. The DNA of the CDR3 is TGCGCCAGCAGCCAAGCGCGGACAGGAGATAACACCGGGGAGCTGTTTTTT. The rearrangement joins TRBV4-1 to TRBJ2-2, with 7 bases matching TRBD1. The CDR3 sequence is 17 residues long. Germline V gene data show CDR1 as MGHRA and CDR2 as YSYEKL. Losses at the gene ends were 1 base for V and 2 bases for J; bases not matched to a gene: 7.

The CDR3 DNA follows: TGTGCCAGTGAGAGGACAGCCCAGACTACTAACTATGGCTACACCTTC. It translates to CASERTAQTTNYGYTF. The chain has TRBV19 and TRBJ1-2; a weak D match, TRBD1 (6 bases). Trimming took off 8 bases at V and 0 bases at J, with 19 bases between the two ends. The CDR3 length is 16 residues. Germline CDR1 reads LNHDA; CDR2 reads SQIVND (reference sequence). The whole variable domain, remainder taken from reference TRBV19 and TRBJ1-2, is DGGITQSPKYLFRKEGQNVTLSCEQNLNHDAMYWYRQDPGQGLRLIYYSQIVNDFQKGDIAEGYSVSREKKESFPLTVTSAQKNPTAFYLCASERTAQTTNYGYTFGSGTRLTVV.

Only a few counts were recorded for this clone. The V gene is TRBV11-2, the J gene TRBJ2-2, with D uncertain. Germline V gene lookup returns CDR1 SGHAT and CDR2 FQNNGV. Trimming cost V 0 bases and J 2 bases, with 7 bases left between them. The CDR3 totals 15 residues. The CDR3 DNA reads TGTGCCAGCAGCTTAGACAGGCGAAACACCGGGGAGCTGTTTTTT. The encoded protein is CASSLDRRNTGELFF.

This clone was counted a few times. The chain recombines TRBV6-4 with TRBJ1-2; the D gene is possibly TRBD1 (6 bases). V was shortened by 6 bases and J by 2 bases, with 10 bases between the two germline ends. CDR3 length: 13 residues. Germline V gene lookup returns CDR1 MRHNA and CDR2 SNTAGT. CDR3 in amino acids: CASSPQGNYGYTF. CDR3 bases: TGTGCCAGCAGCCCCCAGGGGAACTATGGCTACACCTTC.

The J gene is TRBJ2-7, the V gene TRBV4-3, with 8 bases identical to TRBD1. Germline assignment: CDR1 LGHNA and CDR2 YSLEER. This CDR3 is 16 amino acids long. Unmatched junction bases numbered 8, after V lost 0 bases and J lost 4 bases. Written as DNA, the CDR3 is TGCGCCAGCAGCCAAGATAGGACAGGGTTTTATTACGAGCAGTACTTC. Its translation is CASSQDRTGFYYEQYF.

This sequence joins TRBV7-9 and TRBJ1-5, with 8 bases that match TRBD1. CDR1 is SEHNR and CDR2 is FQNEAQ in the germline V gene (reference sequence). The CDR3 has 15 residues. Unmatched junction bases numbered 5, after V lost 5 bases and J lost 2 bases. In DNA form, the CDR3 reads TGTGCCAGCAGCCAACAGGGGGTCCGCAATCAGCCCCAGCATTTT. It encodes CASSQQGVRNQPQHF.

The chain's CDR3 is CASSQEAGVGTGELFF. The DNA for the CDR3 is TGCGCCAGCAGCCAAGAGGCAGGGGTGGGAACCGGGGAGCTGTTTTTT. The gene calls are TRBV4-1 and TRBJ2-2; D is perhaps TRBD1 (6 bases). The germline CDR1 and CDR2 sequences are MGHRA and YSYEKL. The CDR3 consists of 16 residues. V lost 0 bases and J lost 5, with 13 bases in between.

This clone appeared a single time. The genes are TRBV5-4 and TRBJ1-1, with 9 nucleotides matching TRBD1. CDR1 and CDR2 (germline): SGHNT, YYREEE (reference sequence). J gave up 4 bases and V 4 bases, and 8 bases lay outside the gene matches. CDR3 length equals 15 residues. In DNA, the CDR3 is TGTGCCAGCAGCGCACGACAGGGGGTAGGCACTGAAGCTTTCTTT. It translates to CASSARQGVGTEAFF.

The chain uses TRBV7-2 and TRBJ2-2, with no clear D. Germline V gene lookup returns CDR1 SGHTA and CDR2 FQGNSA. This CDR3 has 16 residues. V shed 1 base and J shed 3 bases, with 12 bases lying between them. The CDR3: CASSLGPLLDTGELFF. In nucleotides, the CDR3 is TGTGCCAGCAGCTTAGGGCCTCTCCTAGACACCGGGGAGCTGTTTTTT.

This chain connects TRBV5-5 to TRBJ2-3; TRBD2 matches 9 bases. This CDR3 spans 15 amino acids. Germline V gene lookup returns CDR1 SGHKS and CDR2 YYEKEE (reference sequence). V dropped 2 bases and J dropped 2; count of bases not matched to a gene: 3. The CDR3 sequence: CASSFLAGATDTQYF. In DNA, the CDR3 is TGTGCCAGCAGCTTCTTAGCGGGGGCCACAGATACGCAGTATTTT.

This chain links TRBV6-5 with TRBJ1-4; the D is unclear. The CDR3 sequence is 14 residues long. Germline assignment: CDR1 MNHEY and CDR2 SVGAGI. With 2 bases removed from V and 8 bases from J, the gap between germline ends came to 12 bases. Here the CDR3 reads CASSYRDGEEKLFF. The CDR3 DNA reads as TGTGCCAGCAGTTACAGGGATGGGGAGGAAAAACTGTTTTTT.

Here the CDR3 reads CASSLGPSSYNEQFF. DNA for the CDR3: TGTGCCAGCAGCTTGGGGCCAAGCTCCTACAATGAGCAGTTCTTC. The rearrangement joins TRBV5-5 to TRBJ2-1; D gene ambiguous. The germline V and J ends were trimmed by 0 bases and 0 bases, with 7 bases remaining between them. Germline V gives CDR1 SGHKS, CDR2 YYEKEE (reference sequence). CDR3 length equals 15 residues.

The chain links TRBV7-3 to TRBJ1-1; D remains ambiguous. Looked up from germline, CDR1 is SGHTA and CDR2 is FQGTGA. This CDR3 contains 13 residues. Trimming took 5 bases from V and 0 from J, leaving 7 bases between them. The CDR3 region has the DNA TGTGCCAGCAGCCCAACGGTGAACACTGAAGCTTTCTTT. Its protein product is CASSPTVNTEAFF.

This chain uses TRBV5-1 with TRBJ2-7, with D tentatively TRBD2 (6 bases). V gave up 0 bases and J gave up 0 bases, with 10 bases separating them. This CDR3 has 15 residues. The germline V gene encodes CDR1 SGHRS and CDR2 YFSETQ. In DNA, the CDR3 is TGCGCCAGCAGCTTGGTAGGAGGGGTCTCCTACGAGCAGTACTTC. Its protein is CASSLVGGVSYEQYF.

The chain uses TRBV6-2 or TRBV6-3 and TRBJ1-5; D is undetermined. With 0 bases removed from V and 6 bases from J, the gap between germline ends came to 9 bases. Germline CDR1 reads MNHEY; CDR2 reads SVGEGT. This CDR3 is 14 amino acids long. The CDR3 bases are TGTGCCAGCAGTTACTCGATGCGGAGTCAGCCCCAGCATTTT. Its translation is CASSYSMRSQPQHF.

This clone has only one observation. The rearrangement uses TRBV2 and TRBJ2-1; 10 positions agree with TRBD2. The CDR3 runs 15 residues. Germline lookup yields CDR1 SNHLY and CDR2 FYNNEI. The V segment lost 10 bases and the J segment 5 bases; nucleotides outside the gene matches: 11. The CDR3 reads CATYRRTSGNNEQFF. The CDR3 nucleotides are TGTGCCACCTATAGGAGGACTAGCGGAAACAATGAGCAGTTCTTC.

The chain links TRBV10-3 to TRBJ1-6; D perhaps matches TRBD1 (6 bases). This CDR3 region has 13 residues. Between the trimmed V and J ends, which lost 10 bases and 4 bases, there was a span of 11 bases. Germline CDR1 reads ENHRY; CDR2 reads SYGVKD. CDR3 DNA sequence: TGTGCCAACCGGGACAATTATAATTCACCCCTCCACTTT. The encoded protein is CANRDNYNSPLHF.

The chain combines TRBV24-1 with TRBJ1-1; D call uncertain. This CDR3 is built from 13 residues. V lost 5 bases to trimming and J lost 6 bases, with 12 bases between them. Germline CDR1 reads KGHDR; CDR2 reads SFDVKD. DNA of the CDR3: TGTGCCACCAGTGGGAGAGACGGAGCTGAAGCTTTCTTT. The encoded protein is CATSGRDGAEAFF.

The V call is TRBV19, the J call TRBJ2-7; D gene ambiguous. This CDR3 is 14 amino acids long. The germline V and J ends were trimmed by 6 bases and 2 bases, with 14 bases remaining between them. From germline, CDR1 is LNHDA and CDR2 SQIVND (reference sequence). CDR3 DNA sequence: TGTGCCAGTAGGGTGATAGACGGAGCCTACGAGCAGTACTTC. Encoded protein: CASRVIDGAYEQYF.

In regard to this clone: Other DNA sequences of this sample code for an identical CDR3. The gene calls are TRBV7-6 and TRBJ1-1; 8 bases match TRBD1. The junction had 2 bases not matched to a gene; V was cut back by 3 bases and J by 5 bases. CDR3 length: 13 residues. The germline V gene has CDR1 SGHVS and CDR2 FNYEAQ. The CDR3 reads CASSLTGETEAFF. The CDR3 DNA follows: TGTGCCAGCAGCTTGACAGGGGAAACTGAAGCTTTCTTT.

The V and J genes are TRBV7-2 and TRBJ2-1; no clear D gene. V shed 1 base and J shed 0 bases, with 7 bases lying between them. The CDR3 extends over 15 amino acids. Germline V lookup: CDR1 SGHTA, CDR2 FQGNSA. DNA of the CDR3: TGTGCCAGCAGCTTAGAGAGCTACTCCTACAATGAGCAGTTCTTC. Its translation is CASSLESYSYNEQFF.